The entry that follows covers one T cell receptor (beta chain) sequence. This entry belongs to a study of Ad26.COV2.S vaccination and SARS-CoV-2 variants. Treatment described: 15 to 20 received Ad26.COV2.S at low or high dose, single or two shots; 5 received placebo; per-sample allocation not given. Day 63 after the first injection of vaccine or placebo was the sampling time. Generated by immunoSEQ multiplex PCR, the TCRdb table keeps only in-frame clones and is missing some. The repertoire has about 480,000 clones, roughly 85% of them found once; the top ten carry roughly 13%. This clonotype originated in a person aged 18-65 years who received the Ad26.COV2.S COVID-19 vaccine or a placebo. The specimen comprised peripheral blood, sampled in a trial of Ad26.COV2.S vaccine versus placebo.

The CDR3, as DNA: TGTGCCTGGAGTGGGGTCACAAGCAATCAGCCCCAGCATTTT. Protein product: CAWSGVTSNQPQHF. The chain combines TRBV30 with TRBJ1-5; D is undetermined. The CDR3 loop spans 14 amino acids. The V gene's germline CDR1 is GTSNPN and CDR2 SVGIG (reference sequence). Trimming took 1 base from V and 1 from J, leaving 8 bases between them.